The following is a T cell receptor beta chain sequence with its context. Antigen specificity is unknown. The source of the sample is a study of blood T cells in healthy people across ages. General study points: PBMCs were not sorted, which prevented a conclusive comparison of naive versus antigen-experienced cells.

The CDR3 totals 14 residues. Germline V CDR1 and CDR2: MNHNY, SVGAGI (reference sequence). Sample-barcoded 5' priming and a J-beta primer mix drove a second PCR of roughly 7 to 11 cycles. TCRdb used MiXCR to reprocess the 5' RACE reads, holding one entry per CDR3 protein. Among approximately 800,000 distinct CDR3 sequences listed, under 80% were seen once. Each sample yielded at least 6 micrograms of PBMC total RNA. The chain uses TRBV6-6 and TRBJ2-7; 9 bases are shared with TRBD2. The material sequenced was blood. The receptor's source is a man aged 30 to 39 in good health. The CDR3: CAIRAGGKDNEQYF. The CDR3 DNA sequence: TGTGCAATCCGAGCGGGGGGTAAGGACAATGAGCAGTACTTC.